Below, 14 T cell receptor beta chains from the same sample are listed, as sequenced in a study of long-term antiretroviral therapy in people with HIV. With survey level as its setting, the immunoSEQ assay was v3.0. Using immunoSEQ multiplex PCR, the repertoire was profiled, and TCRdb retains in-frame clones only, with some absent. Of 15,000 or so clones listed, about 85% were seen once; the top ten hold around a fifth. The input for sequencing was unsorted PBMCs, taken 2.1 years after starting antiretroviral therapy. The receptors were gathered from a middle-aged woman with HIV.

This clone came up once. V usage is TRBV27 and J usage is TRBJ1-3, with D unresolved. This CDR3 region has 16 residues. Germline loops: CDR1 MNHEY, CDR2 SMNVEV (reference sequence). The V gene lost 6 bases and the J gene lost 0 bases, with 15 bases spanning the gap. CDR3 nucleotides: TGTGCCAGCAGCCGCGACAAGGGTTACTCTGGAAACACCATATATTTT. It translates to CASSRDKGYSGNTIYF.

The CDR3 region has the DNA TGCGCCAGCGGGGACCCTCATGAGGATACGCAGTATTTT. Translated: CASGDPHEDTQYF. This chain uses TRBV10-2 with TRBJ2-3, with D perhaps assigned TRBD1 or TRBD2 (5 bases each). V was pared by 8 bases and J by 6 bases, with 15 bases between. In germline, CDR1 is WSHSY, CDR2 SAAADI. The CDR3 sequence is 13 residues long.

V gene TRBV6-5 combines with J gene TRBJ1-1; 11 bases align to TRBD1. V shed 5 bases, J shed 7 bases, and the junction held 9 bases outside the gene matches. The CDR3 totals 15 residues. Germline-derived CDR1 and CDR2 are MNHEY and SVGAGI. For the CDR3, the DNA is TGTGCCAGCAGTGACTACCGGGACAGGGGGAGTGAAGCTTTCTTT. This codes for CASSDYRDRGSEAFF.

V is TRBV6-6 and J is TRBJ2-7; 7 bases are a match to TRBD1. The CDR3 contains 14 residues. The V and J ends lost 5 bases and 1 base, in that order; junction bases with no gene match: 5. CDR1 is MNHNY and CDR2 is SVGAGI in the germline V gene (reference sequence). DNA for the CDR3: TGTGCCAGCAGTAAACCGGGACAGTCCTACGAGCAGTACTTC. Its protein product is CASSKPGQSYEQYF.

The V gene is TRBV5-1, the J gene TRBJ1-3; D remains ambiguous. CDR3 size: 14 residues. The germline gives CDR1 SGHRS, CDR2 YFSETQ. V lost 0 bases and J 0 bases, leaving 4 bases between the germline ends. In DNA, the CDR3 is TGCGCCAGCAGCTTGGGGAGCTCTGGAAACACCATATATTTT. Encoded protein: CASSLGSSGNTIYF.

This clone came up once. This sequence joins TRBV5-1 and TRBJ1-4, with D tentatively TRBD1 (6 bases). The germline V gene has CDR1 SGHRS and CDR2 YFSETQ. Deletions cut 4 bases from V and 8 bases from J, with 21 bases between. This CDR3 region has 16 residues. CDR3 protein: CASSLTGTSRLEKLFF. The CDR3 bases are TGCGCCAGCAGCCTAACCGGGACATCCCGCTTGGAAAAACTGTTTTTT.

CDR3 region: CASSLRPSGYGYTF. The CDR3 nucleotides are TGTGCCAGCAGTCTCAGGCCTTCGGGCTATGGCTACACCTTC. The chain carries TRBV27 and TRBJ1-2; no reliable D call. The V end was cut by 5 bases, the J end by 4 bases, with 14 bases between. CDR1 is MNHEY, CDR2 SMNVEV, per germline (reference sequence). This CDR3 spans 14 amino acids.

CDR3 bases: TGTGCCGCGGGGGGAGGAACCGGGGAGCTGTTTTTT. Translating gives CAAGGGTGELFF. This chain connects TRBV2 to TRBJ2-2; 8 bases line up with TRBD2. After removal of 11 bases from V and 5 bases from J, the junction contained 4 bases not matched to a gene. CDR3 size: 12 residues. Germline V gene sequence: CDR1 SNHLY, CDR2 FYNNEI.

This clone was counted once. This chain links TRBV13 with TRBJ1-5, with D possibly being TRBD1 (5 bases). Per germline, CDR1 PRHDT and CDR2 FYEKMQ (reference sequence). Trimming took off 0 bases at V and 5 bases at J, with 17 bases between the two ends. CDR3 length: 17 residues. The CDR3 sequence is CASSLGAGRGGDQPQHF. The CDR3 bases are TGTGCCAGCAGCTTAGGGGCAGGGAGGGGTGGGGATCAGCCCCAGCATTTT.

The gene calls are TRBV5-1 and TRBJ1-6, with 9 nucleotides matching TRBD1. CDR3 length: 16 amino acids. J gave up 5 bases and V 4 bases, and 7 bases lay outside the gene matches. Per germline, CDR1 SGHRS and CDR2 YFSETQ. The CDR3: CASSPGGTGNNSPLHF. In nucleotides, the CDR3 is TGCGCCAGCAGCCCCGGAGGGACAGGGAATAATTCACCCCTCCACTTT.

The gene calls are TRBV30 and TRBJ2-4, with TRBD2 as a possible D gene (6 bases). Germline V gene sequence: CDR1 GTSNPN, CDR2 SVGIG (reference sequence). CDR3 length: 14 residues. The V end lost 3 bases, the J end lost 0 bases, and 9 bases lay between the germline ends. CDR3: CAWRVGGAKNIQYF. The CDR3 DNA is TGTGCCTGGAGGGTGGGGGGAGCCAAAAACATTCAGTACTTC.

The chain carries TRBV7-3 and TRBJ2-6; 9 nucleotides agree with TRBD1. V trimming: 5 bases; J trimming: 0 bases; junction bases outside the gene matches: 5. CDR1 is SGHTA and CDR2 is FQGTGA in the germline V gene. CDR3 length: 17 residues. CDR3 residues: CASSTGQGRSGANVLTF. The DNA for the CDR3 is TGTGCCAGCAGCACGGGACAGGGCCGCTCTGGGGCCAACGTCCTGACTTTC.

This clone appeared once. The chain links TRBV6-1 to TRBJ2-5, with D tentatively TRBD2 (6 bases). Trimming left V 0 bases short and J 4 bases short, with 9 bases between. The CDR3 is 14 amino acids. Germline V gene lookup returns CDR1 MNHNS and CDR2 SASEGT. This CDR3 reads CASSEAGGIETQYF. CDR3 in DNA: TGTGCCAGCAGTGAAGCCGGGGGAATAGAGACCCAGTACTTC.

The sample holds a few counts of this clone. V is TRBV15 and J is TRBJ2-3; 7 positions match TRBD2. This CDR3 is built from 16 residues. V lost 0 bases, J lost 4 bases, and 7 bases stayed unmatched. Germline CDR1 is LNHNV and CDR2 is YYDKDF (reference sequence). CDR3 loop: CATSRDRAGGADTQYF. The CDR3 nucleotides read TGTGCCACCAGCAGAGATCGAGCTGGGGGGGCAGATACGCAGTATTTT.